The 21 T cell receptor beta chains listed next were all sequenced from one sample in a study of CD8 T cells in Susac syndrome. Random hexamers were used to reverse transcribe the RNA input (about 0.5 to 1 ug). TCRdb re-called the immunoSEQ multiplex PCR reads through MiXCR, storing one row per CDR3 protein. The sample consists of under 350,000 distinct CDR3 sequences, under 95% of them appearing once. Sequencing was carried out using CD4+ T cells from PBMCs. The receptors originated from a human donor with multiple sclerosis.

The chain carries TRBV11-1 and TRBJ2-7; TRBD2 is a possible D gene (6 bases). The CDR3 runs 14 residues. Trimming took 5 bases from V and 2 from J, leaving 13 bases between them. Per the germline V gene, CDR1 is SGHAT and CDR2 is FQDESV (reference sequence). CDR3 amino acids: CASSPNSGTYEQYF. CDR3 bases: TGTGCCAGCAGCCCCAATAGCGGAACCTACGAGCAGTACTTC.

This CDR3 reads CASSPGTGLPGGYGYTF. The CDR3 DNA reads as TGTGCCAGCAGTCCCGGGACAGGGCTCCCGGGGGGCTATGGCTACACCTTC. This chain links TRBV12-3 or TRBV12-4 with TRBJ1-2; 9 bases are a match to TRBD1. The CDR3 loop spans 17 amino acids. The junction had 14 bases not matched to a gene; V was cut back by 5 bases and J by 4 bases.

This chain's CDR3 is CASIKYGTNTGELFF. DNA for the CDR3: TGTGCCAGCATCAAGTACGGGACAAACACCGGGGAGCTGTTTTTT. This sequence joins TRBV7-2 and TRBJ2-2; a weak D match, TRBD1 (6 bases). The V gene's germline CDR1 is SGHTA and CDR2 FQGNSA. This CDR3 has 15 amino acids. V was clipped by 7 bases and J by 2 bases, with 14 bases between them.

This sequence joins TRBV6-1 and TRBJ2-2; D gene uncertain. Germline CDR1 and CDR2: MNHNS and SASEGT. The V gene lost 2 bases and the J gene lost 5 bases, with 6 bases spanning the gap. The CDR3 length is 13 residues. CDR3 in DNA: TGTGCCAGCAGTGAACGGCCGACCGGGGAGCTGTTTTTT. It yields the protein CASSERPTGELFF.

This clonotype was picked up one time. The chain combines TRBV2 with TRBJ1-1, with 9 bases that match TRBD1. Germline-derived CDR1 and CDR2 are SNHLY and FYNNEI. This CDR3 has 15 amino acids. Trimming removed 6 bases from V and 10 bases from J; junction bases left unmatched: 15. The DNA for the CDR3 is TGTGCCAGCAGCGCGGACAGGGGCCAGGAGTCCGGAGCTTTCTTT. Its translation: CASSADRGQESGAFF.

This rearrangement joins TRBV20-1 to TRBJ2-3, with D perhaps TRBD2 (7 bases). The germline V gene has CDR1 DFQATT and CDR2 SNEGSKA (reference sequence). The CDR3 spans 14 residues. V lost 1 base and J lost 6, with 14 bases in between. This chain's CDR3 is CSARGAGARDTQYF. DNA of the CDR3: TGCAGTGCTAGAGGTGCGGGGGCCCGGGATACGCAGTATTTT.

The V and J genes are TRBV5-4 and TRBJ2-1; maybe TRBD2 (6 bases). Germline-derived CDR1 and CDR2 are SGHNT and YYREEE (reference sequence). V was shortened by 7 bases and J by 0 bases, with 14 bases between the two germline ends. The CDR3 consists of 15 residues. This CDR3 reads CASAMAGSSYNEQFF. CDR3 DNA sequence: TGTGCCAGCGCCATGGCGGGGAGCTCCTACAATGAGCAGTTCTTC.

The chain uses TRBV11-1 and TRBJ2-3; 7 nucleotides agree with TRBD1. After removal of 4 bases from V and 1 base from J, the junction contained 8 bases not matched to a gene. The CDR3 extends over 16 amino acids. Germline V gene lookup returns CDR1 SGHAT and CDR2 FQDESV (reference sequence). DNA for the CDR3: TGTGCCAGCAGCTCAGAACAGGGGTTTGGCACAGATACGCAGTATTTT. Its translation: CASSSEQGFGTDTQYF.

The chain is built from TRBV29-1 and TRBJ2-3; 11 nucleotides align to TRBD2. V lost 0 bases to trimming and J lost 7 bases; unmatched junction nucleotides: 6. Germline CDR1 SQVTM, CDR2 ANQGSEA. The CDR3 totals 15 residues. CDR3 bases: TGCAGCGTTGAAGATCCTAGCGGGAGGACGTATACGCAGTATTTT. Protein product: CSVEDPSGRTYTQYF.

The chain carries TRBV30 and TRBJ1-1; maybe TRBD1 (5 bases). Germline lookup yields CDR1 GTSNPN and CDR2 SVGIG (reference sequence). This CDR3 spans 14 amino acids. The V and J ends lost 3 bases and 1 base respectively, with 12 bases between them. This chain's CDR3 is CAWRLGVPNTEAFF. Written as DNA, the CDR3 is TGTGCCTGGAGGCTAGGGGTACCGAACACTGAAGCTTTCTTT.

This chain uses TRBV5-1 with TRBJ2-1; a weak D match, TRBD1 (7 bases). V lost 4 bases to trimming and J lost 0 bases, with 17 bases between them. CDR1 is SGHRS and CDR2 is YFSETQ in the germline V gene. There are 17 residues in the CDR3. CDR3 sequence (DNA): TGCGCCAGCAGCCCGGAGGGGGCGGTGAGCTCCTACAATGAGCAGTTCTTC. Translation: CASSPEGAVSSYNEQFF.

This sequence joins TRBV29-1 and TRBJ1-1; unclear D gene. The CDR3 has 13 amino acids. V was trimmed by 5 bases and J by 0 bases, leaving 10 bases between them. CDR1 SQVTM and CDR2 ANQGSEA come from the germline V gene. CDR3 DNA sequence: TGCAGCGTTCCGGTTGGGGTGAACACTGAAGCTTTCTTT. It codes for CSVPVGVNTEAFF.

This sequence joins TRBV19 and TRBJ1-5; 9 nucleotides line up with TRBD1. Trimming at V came to 1 base and at J to 4 bases, leaving 5 bases not matched to a gene. The CDR3 runs 16 residues. Germline V lookup: CDR1 LNHDA, CDR2 SQIVND (reference sequence). This CDR3 reads CASSIGPGTGNQPQHF. In DNA, the CDR3 is TGTGCCAGTAGTATAGGCCCCGGGACAGGGAATCAGCCCCAGCATTTT.

This rearrangement joins TRBV12-3 or TRBV12-4 to TRBJ2-1; D may be TRBD1 (5 bases). This CDR3 is built from 15 residues. Deletions cut 6 bases from V and 6 bases from J, with 18 bases between. The CDR3 DNA follows: TGTGCCAGCAGCTTCCAGGGCCCTAGGGTCAATGAGCAGTTCTTC. Protein: CASSFQGPRVNEQFF.

The chain employs TRBV6-5 and TRBJ2-1; 9 bases agree with TRBD2. The CDR3 contains 17 residues. V was pared by 2 bases and J by 0 bases, with 5 bases of the junction left unmatched. Germline V gene data show CDR1 as MNHEY and CDR2 as SVGAGI. CDR3 in DNA: TGTGCCAGCAGTTACACCCCAGCGGGAGGCTCCTACAATGAGCAGTTCTTC. Translated, it gives CASSYTPAGGSYNEQFF.

V and J are TRBV5-1 and TRBJ1-2; D uncertain. V was shortened by 1 base and J by 0 bases, with 10 bases between the two germline ends. CDR1 SGHRS and CDR2 YFSETQ come from the germline V gene. This CDR3 contains 15 residues. The CDR3 here is CASSLSASANYGYTF. The CDR3 bases are TGCGCCAGCAGCTTGTCCGCTTCAGCTAACTATGGCTACACCTTC.

The chain couples TRBV30 to TRBJ2-5; D is ambiguous. Per the germline V gene, CDR1 is GTSNPN and CDR2 is SVGIG (reference sequence). V lost 5 bases and J 1 base, leaving 5 bases between the germline ends. CDR3 length: 11 residues. The CDR3 spells CAWAGQETQYF. CDR3 coding DNA: TGTGCCTGGGCAGGCCAAGAGACCCAGTACTTC.

This chain uses TRBV6-1 with TRBJ1-4, with D hard to call. The germline V gene has CDR1 MNHNS and CDR2 SASEGT. V was clipped by 8 bases and J by 0 bases, with 13 bases between them. The CDR3 loop spans 15 amino acids. CDR3 nucleotides: TGTGCCAGCTCTAAGGACGGCGCAACTAATGAAAAACTGTTTTTT. Amino acid sequence: CASSKDGATNEKLFF.

The chain links TRBV30 to TRBJ2-3; the match to TRBD1 covers 10 bases. Germline assignment: CDR1 GTSNPN and CDR2 SVGIG (reference sequence). With V trimmed by 6 bases and J by 1 base, 13 bases remained unmatched. The CDR3 totals 17 residues. The CDR3 loop is CACRPGPGQGRTDTQYF. Written as DNA, the CDR3 is TGTGCCTGTCGCCCCGGACCGGGACAGGGGCGCACAGATACGCAGTATTTT.

This chain connects TRBV2 to TRBJ2-7; 11 nucleotides agree with TRBD2. The CDR3 has 15 amino acids. Germline CDR1 SNHLY, CDR2 FYNNEI. V lost 7 bases, J lost 2 bases, and 7 bases stayed unmatched. CDR3 coding DNA: TGTGCCAGCAAATTGGGGACTAGCGGAGCCTACGAGCAGTACTTC. It is translated as CASKLGTSGAYEQYF. Full variable domain (rest looked up from reference TRBV2 and TRBJ2-7): EPEVTQTPSHQVTQMGQEVILRCVPISNHLYFYWYRQILGQKVEFLVSFYNNEISEKSEIFDDQFSVERPDGSNFTLKIRSTKLEDSAMYFCASKLGTSGAYEQYFGPGTRLTVT.

The genes are TRBV7-3 and TRBJ2-3; 7 positions agree with TRBD1. The V and J ends lost 5 bases and 4 bases, in that order; junction bases with no gene match: 9. The CDR3 has 15 amino acids. Germline CDR1 reads SGHTA; CDR2 reads FQGTGA. CDR3 in amino acids: CASSKDREWADTQYF. Written as DNA, the CDR3 is TGTGCCAGCAGCAAAGACAGGGAATGGGCAGATACGCAGTATTTT.